A single T cell receptor beta chain is shown here with its context. Its target is unknown. V lost 2 bases to trimming and J lost 0 bases, with 14 bases between them. The CDR3 is made up of 16 amino acids. CDR1 SGHKS and CDR2 YYEKEE come from the germline V gene (reference sequence). Patients were excluded because of uncontrolled infection, other autoimmune disease, pregnancy or lactation. The sample is drawn from a study of T cells in Graves' hyperthyroidism and ophthalmopathy. Background on the study: It was at initial diagnosis, before any treatment, that peripheral blood was collected.

RNA transcripts provided the source from which TCR beta CDR3 regions were amplified. The HTBI primer set drove a first-round RT-PCR of the TCR CDR3. TCRdb fed the multiplex PCR reads into MiXCR, producing one record per CDR3 protein. The sample includes 300,000 to 450,000 distinct CDR3 sequences, about 15% seen only once; the top ten take approximately 30%. Points from the study as a whole: In blood, most of the thyroid clonotypes expanded above 0.001 were also present.

The sequencing sample was made of blood. The TCR originated in a woman in her thirties with Graves' hyperthyroidism. The chain joins TRBV5-5 to TRBJ1-1, with D possibly matching TRBD1 (5 bases). The CDR3 reads CASSFQGEGMNTEAFF. The CDR3 nucleotides read TGTGCCAGCAGCTTTCAGGGAGAGGGCATGAACACTGAAGCTTTCTTT.